The rows below give T cell receptor beta chains drawn from one sample of a study of T-cell memory formation after mild COVID-19. TCRdb analysed the 5' RACE reads with MiXCR anew, one entry per CDR3 protein. This table holds some 210,000 distinct CDR3 sequences, about 10% found once. Sequenced: PBMCs or a T cell subset sorted from them (not recorded which). All receptors derive from a man between 18 and 29 years old who had mild COVID-19 (a few samples of this study predate the infection). Cell type and time point are not known. The CDR3 runs from the conserved cysteine through the conserved F or W. Fields, in order: J gene, D gene, V gene, clone size, CDR3 DNA, CDR3 protein. The D gene is left open where the match is weak. Rows give clone size only sometimes, using once, few, many, or a class for an expanded clone.

TRBJ2-3,NA,TRBV7-2,NA,TGTGCCAGCAGCCTTCGGGACCGTTTAGATACGCAGTATTTT,CASSLRDRLDTQYF
TRBJ2-5,NA,TRBV11-2,many,TGTGCCAGCAGCCCTCCCGGGACCCCAGCCTACTTC,CASSPPGTPAYF
TRBJ1-5,NA,TRBV5-5,few,TGTGCCAGCAGCTTGGTCCTTGTCGGGTGGGGGCAGCCCCAGCATTTT,CASSLVLVGWGQPQHF
TRBJ2-5,NA,TRBV15,NA,TGTGCCACCAGCAACCGCTTAGAGACCCAGTACTTC,CATSNRLETQYF
TRBJ2-4,NA,TRBV12-3/TRBV12-4,NA,TGTGCCAGCACCAAAATCGGGGGTTTAAACATTCAGTACTTC,CASTKIGGLNIQYF
TRBJ2-3,TRBD2,TRBV5-4,NA,TGTGCCAGCAGCGGGGGGACTAGCGGTTCGCGAGATACGCAGTATTTT,CASSGGTSGSRDTQYF
TRBJ2-7,TRBD1,TRBV7-2,NA,TGTGCCAGCAGCTTAACCGGGACAGGGCTCGGGTCCGAGCAGTACTTC,CASSLTGTGLGSEQYF
TRBJ2-3,TRBD1,TRBV7-9,NA,TGTGCCAGCACCCCAGGGGGCCATAGCACAGATACGCAGTATTTT,CASTPGGHSTDTQYF
TRBJ2-2,TRBD1,TRBV10-2,NA,TGCGCCAGCAACTCGGGACAGGGCTCCACCGGGGAGCTGTTTTTT,CASNSGQGSTGELFF
TRBJ2-2,TRBD2,TRBV6-5,many,TGTGCCAGCAGTTCGAGCGGGGCCTATTTCGGGGAGCTGTTTTTT,CASSSSGAYFGELFF
TRBJ2-1,NA,TRBV9,NA,TGTGCCAGCAGCGCGGGGGACAATGAGCAGTTCTTC,CASSAGDNEQFF
TRBJ2-2,NA,TRBV2,NA,TGTGCCAGCAGGTCGGTGAACACCGGGGAGCTGTTTTTT,CASRSVNTGELFF
TRBJ1-4,NA,TRBV7-9,NA,TGTGCCAGCAGCCCACAGTCAACTAATGAAAAACTGTTTTTT,CASSPQSTNEKLFF
TRBJ2-3,TRBD2,TRBV6-5,few,TGTGCCAGCAGTTTAAATGGACTAGCGGACACAGATACGCAGTATTTT,CASSLNGLADTDTQYF
TRBJ2-2,TRBD1,TRBV7-9,NA,TGTGCCAGCAGCCATGGCCAGGGCAGGGGGCGATGGAACACCGGGGAGCTGTTTTTT,CASSHGQGRGRWNTGELFF
TRBJ1-2,TRBD1,TRBV15,NA,TGTGCCACCAGCAGACAGCTCGGGACAGGGGGCGCGTACTATGGCTACACCTTC,CATSRQLGTGGAYYGYTF
TRBJ2-3,TRBD1,TRBV5-1,few,TGCGCCAGTTATGAGGGGGCCGAAGATACGCAGTATTTT,CASYEGAEDTQYF
TRBJ2-6,NA,TRBV20-1,many,TGCAGTGCTGACAGCTCTGGGGCCAACGTCCTGACTTTC,CSADSSGANVLTF
TRBJ2-3,NA,TRBV19,few,TGTGCCAGTAGAGAGGTCAGCACAGATACGCAGTATTTT,CASREVSTDTQYF
TRBJ2-5,NA,TRBV5-1,few,TGCGCCAGCAGCTTGGGGACAGCCCGAGAGACCCAGTACTTC,CASSLGTARETQYF